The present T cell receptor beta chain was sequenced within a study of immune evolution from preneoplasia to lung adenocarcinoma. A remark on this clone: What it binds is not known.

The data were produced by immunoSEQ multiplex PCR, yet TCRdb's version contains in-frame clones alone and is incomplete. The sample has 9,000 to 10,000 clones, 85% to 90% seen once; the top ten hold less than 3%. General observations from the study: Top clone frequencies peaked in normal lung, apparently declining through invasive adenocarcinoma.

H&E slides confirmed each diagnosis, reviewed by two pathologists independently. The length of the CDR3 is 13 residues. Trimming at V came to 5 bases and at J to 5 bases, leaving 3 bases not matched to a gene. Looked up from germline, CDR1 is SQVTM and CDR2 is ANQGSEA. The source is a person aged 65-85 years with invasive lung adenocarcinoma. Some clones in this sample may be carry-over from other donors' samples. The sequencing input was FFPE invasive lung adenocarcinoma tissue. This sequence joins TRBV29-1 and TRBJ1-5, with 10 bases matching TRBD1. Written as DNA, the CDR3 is TGCAGCGTTCGACAGGGGGCCGATCAGCCCCAGCATTTT. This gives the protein CSVRQGADQPQHF.